This T cell receptor beta chain is drawn from a study of cytomegalovirus exposure and HLA in healthy donors (dated by TCRdb to between 2016 and 2019). In terms of the full investigation: According to an earlier analysis of a few hundred of the donors, about 179 million T cells yielded some 110 million unique TCR beta sequences and about 300 Gb of sequence data. An early release that covered 640 HLA-typed donors contained around 330 gigabases of sequencing data and 75 million to 100 million unique TCR sequences. Of the roughly 400 genotyped donors, 81% fell in the genetic ancestry cluster associated with self-reported Caucasian donors. The study aimed to test whether signatures of past pathogen exposure could be identified by cataloging public T cell receptors. Using immunosequencing, the study profiled T cell repertoires from about 650 subjects and related those repertoires to cytomegalovirus serostatus. Besides the first cohort of under 700 subjects, a separate validation cohort made up of 120 different subjects was used. High-throughput TCR immunosequencing, statistical association of individual TCRs with disease status, and machine learning were combined to predict cytomegalovirus infection status. A later analysis re-analyzed previously published TCR beta repertoires from several hundred donors and added high-resolution HLA genotyping to study TCR occurrence patterns. The later analysis used no new phenotypic data to find candidate immune exposures, relying instead on TCR beta sequences and their occurrence across donors. An earlier analysis of fewer than 750 of the donors used high-throughput TCR beta sequencing to judge whether each TCR beta V gene segment behaved as functional or pseudogenic. Alongside the repertoire data, information on donor age, sex, ethnicity and CMV serostatus was compiled. Genome-wide SNP genotypes for about 55% of the roughly 670 donors were used in a later genetic analysis, which treated that subset as a discovery cohort. Every discovery cohort repertoire had been produced on one sequencing platform. HLA typing included class I and class II loci at four-digit resolution. Typing coverage varied by locus: roughly 620-640 donors for A, B, C, DRB1 and DQB1; roughly 510 for DQA1; 600 to 610 for DPA1; 450 to 480 for DPB1. Because of strong linkage in the cohort, roughly five DR-DQ haplotypes were treated as single units for association and clustering. Across approximately 400 genotyped donors of the cohort, an average of approximately 240,000 unique TCR beta nucleotide sequences per donor were sequenced, and approximately 17% of those sequences were non-productive.

Library preparation was by the immunoSEQ multiplex PCR assay. For the multiplex PCR, a mixture combining 60 forward primers for TCR Vbeta segments and 13 reverse primers for TCR Jbeta segments was used. The CDR3 region of rearranged TCR beta genes was amplified from genomic DNA with a multiplex PCR assay. The amplified TCR beta libraries were sequenced on the Illumina HiSeq System as 87-base-pair reads. Per the original workflow: A later analysis tallied 70 million to 100 million unique TCR beta chains across the 666 repertoires, and 10 million to 11 million of those chains were shared by two or more donors. To remove PCR and sequencing errors, raw reads were error-corrected and collapsed into unique sequences using a nearest-neighbor algorithm that merged closely related sequences. Alignment of CDR3 sequences to IMGT reference sequences was used to assign V, D and J gene segments. Each retained sequence needed at least a six-nucleotide match to both a V gene segment and a J gene segment. Rearrangements were classified as productive when the CDR3 lacked stop codons and remained in frame with V and J, and all other rearrangements were classified as non-productive. Following IMGT convention, CDR3 was defined as the stretch from the second conserved V-encoded cysteine to the conserved J-encoded phenylalanine. The earlier analysis of about 560 of the donors excluded any sequence lacking an unambiguous match to a single V gene segment. An earlier analysis of fewer than 650 of the donors classified V segments as functional when productive rearrangements were above 56.7% and as segregating when the standard deviation between donors was above 5%. To diagnose cytomegalovirus status from the catalog of TCR beta chain sequences, a statistical classification framework was built. V and J gene assignment, in a later analysis, came from comparing TCR nucleotide sequences with IMGT/GENE-DB human TR gene sequences. Using the TCRdist pipeline, a later analysis assigned CDR3 sequences along with most-parsimonious VDJ recombination scenarios. In a later analysis, each TCR beta chain was defined by its CDR3 amino acid sequence together with its V-gene family, and reads without a unique V-gene family were excluded. To address suspected cross-contamination and a sequencing artifact, a later analysis removed 592 highly shared, low-generation-probability nucleotide sequences. In a later analysis, a clonal expansion index for each public chain was calculated from normalized within-repertoire ranks of inferred template counts. In a later analysis, generation probabilities were computed with a VDJ recombination model fitted to out-of-frame rearrangements, and the resulting probabilities were checked against IGoR. A later analysis scored TCR-TCR, TCR-HLA and TCR-CMV co-occurrence with hypergeometric tests, applying a repertoire-size bias correction to TCR pairs. False discovery rates were estimated in a later analysis by permuting HLA or CMV assignments 20 times. In a later analysis, co-occurring TCRs were grouped using DBSCAN, with TCRdist sequence similarity added in when clustering inside HLA-allele-positive subsets. Repertoires with fewer than 30,000 or more than 120,000 public chains were left out of co-occurrence clustering, as were four to six repertoires with anomalous nucleotide sharing. Not all clones reach the TCRdb copy of this immuneACCESS table, which keeps in-frame sequences only. Checked studies attribute under half of the gap to unresolved V genes and leave the rest unexplained. The V and J calls and the clone size are those of that table, but D and trimming were determined from the DNA. This sample comprises under 95,000 clones, approximately 79% of them detected only once. The ten top clones hold 12% of the sample.

On the study overall, not on this receptor specifically: When HLA alleles, especially DR and DQ, strongly co-occurred, TCR associations were difficult to assign to individual alleles. The only immune exposure information available for the cohort was CMV serostatus. Because some donors lacked HLA typing at each locus, the association tests relied only on the typed subset. Most CMV-associated TCR beta chains appeared to be HLA-restricted in a later analysis, and the HLA associations seemed to be driven largely by CMV exposure. Some IMGT-functional V segments, including TRBV6-2 and TRBV6-3, could not be distinguished by the 87-base-pair reads and were therefore excluded. Across donors, most TCR sequences were observed very rarely, whereas some public TCRs were present in many individuals. In this cohort, only TCR beta chains were sequenced, and detectable features were limited by the absence of alpha or paired-chain data. In an earlier analysis of some 540 of the donors, most TCR beta V segments appeared in productive rearrangements about 87% or about 30% of the time, broadly matching IMGT annotations. A further reported finding was that TCR beta sequences accurately predicted the HLA-A and HLA-B alleles for most subjects in the first cohort. The authors suggested that the approach could potentially be generalized to other disease states and immunological phenotypes. The sequencing pipeline was judged likely to have produced a cluster of highly shared sequence variants as a technical artifact. According to a later genetic analysis, donors in an Asian-associated ancestry cluster had fewer N-insertions in productive TCRs than the approximately 630-donor mean. In a later analysis, TCR association rates were found to vary across HLA loci, with the most associated TCRs seen for DRB1 alleles and the fewest for HLA-C alleles. In a later analysis, HLA-associated TCR beta chains were found to be more clonally expanded and to have lower generation probabilities than equally common non-associated chains. The classifier was reported to diagnose cytomegalovirus status with high specificity and sensitivity in both the original and validation cohorts. In the study, approximately 150 TCR beta chains were listed as associated with cytomegalovirus. Correlated functional status among segregating V segments might be attributable to linkage disequilibrium, but an unknown experimental factor could not be ruled out. Because counts were too low, 15 to 20 rarely observed V segments, including chromosome 9 orphons, were excluded from the earlier analysis of a few hundred of the donors. A later analysis associated about 17,000 TCR beta sequences with specific HLA alleles at a false discovery rate of 0.05. Roughly uniform sequencing depth across donors was assumed in presence/absence analyses, although this assumption may not hold. In a later genetic analysis, a missense DCLRE1C variant was associated with V-gene and J-gene trimming of TCR beta chains, and the association was replicated in an independent cohort. A later analysis reported that several top co-occurrence clusters appeared linked to parvovirus B19, influenza, CMV and Epstein-Barr virus. Three of the identified cytomegalovirus-associated TCR beta chains were confirmed in vitro to be specific for cytomegalovirus antigens.

As concerns this clone: The specificity of this receptor is unknown. The record has no base qualities; no much larger clone is one base away.

CDR1 SGHVS and CDR2 FQNEAQ are derived from the germline V gene. Relative to germline, V is missing 4 bases and J is missing 6 bases, with 12 bases of the junction outside any gene match. Taken from cysteine to phenylalanine, the CDR3 has 17 residues. Of the read, only the CDR3 DNA is kept; its 51 bases are in frame from base 1. In total, fewer than 750 healthy bone marrow donors made up the cohort. At the time of sampling, every cohort member was nominally healthy, though immune exposures that went unrecorded were likely present. The donor was CMV seropositive and was included in the group of some 290 seropositive cohort members. A peripheral blood sample was provided by each donor, and peripheral blood mononuclear cells were used for TCR beta sequencing. The Qiagen DNeasy Blood Extraction Kit was used to extract genomic DNA from the blood cell samples.

Recombination connected TRBV7-8 to TRBJ1-6, with 7 junctional bases fitting TRBD1. This receptor was taken from a woman in her 40s in good health and CMV-seropositive. Sequenced input: PBMCs. The DNA is TGTGCCAGCAGCTATCCGGGACAGCCACTTTCTAATTCACCCCTCCACTTT. Its protein is CASSYPGQPLSNSPLHF.